One and the same sample provided the 29 T cell receptor beta chains below, sequenced in a study of T cell responses to AZD1222 COVID-19 vaccine. Generated by immunoSEQ multiplex PCR, the TCRdb table keeps only in-frame clones and is missing some. The data contain about 56,000 clones, around nine tenths of them singletons. Sequenced here: peripheral blood, sampled 28 days after the second AZD1222 dose. These receptors all come from an adult who received the AZD1222 COVID-19 vaccine.

The chain is built from TRBV5-1 and TRBJ1-6; D gene uncertain. This CDR3 is 13 amino acids long. Germline V gene data show CDR1 as SGHRS and CDR2 as YFSETQ. Deletions cut 4 bases from V and 10 bases from J, with 12 bases between. The CDR3 reads CASSLAGGSPLHF. CDR3 nucleotide sequence: TGCGCCAGCAGCCTAGCGGGAGGGTCACCCCTCCACTTT.

This chain links TRBV28 with TRBJ2-1; tentatively, D is TRBD1 (5 bases). CDR1 and CDR2 (germline): MDHEN, SYDVKM. V was cut by 4 bases and J by 8 bases, with 9 bases left in between. The CDR3 spans 12 residues. DNA of the CDR3: TGTGCCAGCAGTTGGTTAGGGGATGAGCAGTTCTTC. Amino acid sequence: CASSWLGDEQFF.

The V gene is TRBV24-1, the J gene TRBJ2-1, with D possibly being TRBD2 (6 bases). Trimming removed 3 bases from V and 6 bases from J, with 14 bases in between. The CDR3 loop spans 15 amino acids. Germline lookup yields CDR1 KGHDR and CDR2 SFDVKD. The CDR3 DNA reads TGTGCCACCAGTGATGAGGGACTCTCCCCCAATGAGCAGTTCTTC. This codes for CATSDEGLSPNEQFF.

The V gene is TRBV12-3 or TRBV12-4, the J gene TRBJ1-2, with TRBD1 matching over 7 bases. The CDR3 is made up of 13 amino acids. Trimming removed 6 bases from V and 8 bases from J; junction bases left unmatched: 9. The CDR3 region has the DNA TGTGCCAGCAGGTCACAGGGGTCGGGGGGCTACACCTTC. As protein: CASRSQGSGGYTF.

A note on this clone: A single base is all that separates this from a far larger clone, so a read error is likely. V is TRBV6-5 and J is TRBJ1-1; tentatively, D is TRBD1 (5 bases). This CDR3 has 13 amino acids. CDR1 MNHEY and CDR2 SVGAGI come from the germline V gene. The CDR3 loop is CASSHRTNTEALF. In DNA, the CDR3 is TGTGCCAGCAGTCACAGGACGAACACTGAAGCTCTCTTT.

The chain joins TRBV4-2 to TRBJ2-6; possibly TRBD1 for D (5 bases). The germline V gene encodes CDR1 LGHNA and CDR2 YNFKEQ. V was trimmed by 4 bases and J by 0 bases, leaving 13 bases between them. CDR3 size: 17 residues. CDR3 sequence (DNA): TGTGCCAGCAGCCTTCAACGGCAGGGCTCTGGGGCCAACGTCCTGACTTTC. It translates to CASSLQRQGSGANVLTF.

This chain uses TRBV5-1 with TRBJ2-2; 7 bases are shared with TRBD1. Germline loops: CDR1 SGHRS, CDR2 YFSETQ. This CDR3 has 13 residues. The junction had 7 bases not matched to a gene; V was cut back by 6 bases and J by 8 bases. For the CDR3, the DNA is TGCGCCAGCACGGAGACAGGGAGAGGGGAGCTGTTTTTT. This codes for CASTETGRGELFF.

The rearrangement links TRBV5-1 to TRBJ1-6; D not certain. The CDR3 contains 12 residues. The germline V and J ends were trimmed by 2 bases and 13 bases, with 10 bases remaining between them. Germline-derived CDR1 and CDR2 are SGHRS and YFSETQ. The chain's CDR3 is CASSLTVGPLHF. In DNA form, the CDR3 reads TGCGCCAGCAGCTTAACAGTTGGGCCCCTCCACTTT.

V is TRBV7-2 and J is TRBJ1-3; D might be TRBD1 (5 bases). CDR1 and CDR2 (germline): SGHTA, FQGNSA. The V end lost 7 bases, the J end lost 4 bases, and 14 bases lay between the germline ends. This CDR3 is built from 14 residues. CDR3 residues: CASTSLGTGNTIYF. The CDR3 nucleotides are TGTGCCAGCACCTCCCTGGGGACCGGAAACACCATATATTTT.

The chain uses TRBV29-1 and TRBJ1-5, with D unclear. Trimming removed 4 bases from V and 0 bases from J, with 7 bases in between. Germline V gene lookup returns CDR1 SQVTM and CDR2 ANQGSEA. This CDR3 has 13 amino acids. CDR3 region: CSVADYSNQPQHF. The CDR3 nucleotides read TGCAGCGTTGCGGACTATAGCAATCAGCCCCAGCATTTT.

V and J are TRBV27 and TRBJ2-3; tentative D call: TRBD2 (6 bases). V was trimmed by 5 bases and J by 3 bases, leaving 18 bases between them. The CDR3 runs to 16 residues. Germline V lookup: CDR1 MNHEY, CDR2 SMNVEV (reference sequence). The CDR3 spells CASSKWGVARTDTQYF. CDR3 coding DNA: TGTGCCAGCAGTAAATGGGGGGTAGCGAGGACAGATACGCAGTATTTT.

V gene TRBV4-1 combines with J gene TRBJ2-7; the match to TRBD2 covers 7 bases. Germline V lookup: CDR1 MGHRA, CDR2 YSYEKL. The V segment lost 6 bases and the J segment 5 bases; nucleotides outside the gene matches: 13. There are 15 residues in the CDR3. The CDR3: CASRKGRELVNEQYF. The CDR3 DNA reads TGCGCCAGCAGAAAGGGGAGGGAGCTAGTTAACGAGCAGTACTTC.

The rearrangement uses TRBV12-3 or TRBV12-4 and TRBJ1-1; D uncertain. The germline V and J ends were trimmed by 2 bases and 7 bases, with 8 bases remaining between them. CDR3 length: 12 amino acids. CDR3 bases: TGTGCCAGCAGTTTATTCCAGCTTGAAGCTTTCTTT. Its translation: CASSLFQLEAFF.

The V gene is TRBV28, the J gene TRBJ1-4; D not certain. This CDR3 comprises 14 residues. Trimming pared 5 bases from V and 0 bases from J, leaving 7 bases between. CDR1 is MDHEN and CDR2 is SYDVKM in the germline V gene. As DNA, the CDR3 is TGTGCCAGCAGTAGACTTGCAACTAATGAAAAACTGTTTTTT. Translated, it gives CASSRLATNEKLFF.

This clone has more than one count but fewer than ten. V gene TRBV28 combines with J gene TRBJ1-5; D remains ambiguous. The germline V gene encodes CDR1 MDHEN and CDR2 SYDVKM. Trimming cost V 8 bases and J 1 base, with 9 bases left between them. The CDR3 runs to 13 residues. CDR3 region: CASQPRSNQPQHF. The CDR3 DNA is TGTGCCAGCCAGCCGCGGAGCAATCAGCCCCAGCATTTT.

The chain recombines TRBV25-1 with TRBJ2-2, with no clear D. This CDR3 comprises 14 residues. Germline V gene sequence: CDR1 MGHDK, CDR2 SYGVNS. Trimming shortened V by 4 bases and J by 1 base, and 7 bases separated the two germline ends. The CDR3 sequence: CASSGPMNTGELFF. CDR3 nucleotides: TGTGCCAGCAGTGGGCCCATGAACACCGGGGAGCTGTTTTTT.

The rearrangement uses TRBV18 and TRBJ2-2; 7 bases are shared with TRBD1. This CDR3 spans 13 amino acids. Trimming at V came to 5 bases and at J to 5 bases, leaving 2 bases not matched to a gene. Germline V gene sequence: CDR1 KGHSH, CDR2 LQKENI. The CDR3 spells CASSYRGTGELFF. CDR3 DNA: TGTGCCAGCTCATACAGGGGAACCGGGGAGCTGTTTTTT.

The rearrangement uses TRBV14 and TRBJ2-6, with D uncertain. The CDR3 sequence is 15 residues long. With 3 bases removed from V and 0 bases from J, the gap between germline ends came to 6 bases. The germline CDR1 and CDR2 sequences are SGHDN and FVKESK. Written as DNA, the CDR3 is TGTGCCAGCAGCCACAAGTACTCTGGGGCCAACGTCCTGACTTTC. Its translation: CASSHKYSGANVLTF.

The J gene is TRBJ1-4, the V gene TRBV2, with D unresolved. The ends were cut back, 5 bases at V and 7 bases at J, with 14 bases in the middle. The CDR3 covers 14 residues. In germline, CDR1 is SNHLY, CDR2 FYNNEI. CDR3 in DNA: TGTGCCAGCAGTCCGACCTTCTGGGGTGAAAAACTGTTTTTT. Protein: CASSPTFWGEKLFF.

This chain connects TRBV9 to TRBJ1-6; D ambiguous. Trimming removed 0 bases from V and 10 bases from J, with 14 bases in between. The CDR3 is 15 residues long. CDR1 SGDLS and CDR2 YYNGEE come from the germline V gene. CDR3 protein: CASSVGLIGGSPLHF. Written as DNA, the CDR3 is TGTGCCAGCAGCGTAGGATTAATAGGCGGCTCACCCCTCCACTTT.

Regarding this clone: Germline and junction disagree at one end, which may indicate a read error. This chain links TRBV28 with TRBJ1-1, with D unclear. CDR1 is MDHEN and CDR2 is SYDVKM in the germline V gene. The CDR3 extends over 16 amino acids. CDR3 loop: CASRLSRRLMNTEAFF. CDR3 DNA sequence: TGTGCCAGCAGATTATCACGTCGGCTAATGAACACTGAAGCTTTCTTT.

This chain connects TRBV12-3 or TRBV12-4 to TRBJ2-5; weak D call: TRBD2 (6 bases). The CDR3 is 10 residues long. Trimming removed 9 bases from V and 4 bases from J, with 6 bases in between. The CDR3 DNA is TGTGCCAGGGGGGGAGAGACCCAGTACTTC. This sequence encodes CARGGETQYF.

The rearrangement uses TRBV7-9 and TRBJ2-7, with TRBD1 identical over 7 bases. With 5 bases clipped from V and 6 bases from J, the junction kept 13 bases outside the gene matches. The V gene's germline CDR1 is SEHNR and CDR2 FQNEAQ (reference sequence). This CDR3 is built from 15 residues. CDR3 sequence reads: CASSPNRGQLVEQYF. Here the CDR3 DNA reads TGTGCCAGCAGCCCAAACAGGGGCCAACTCGTCGAGCAGTACTTC.

The chain employs TRBV7-8 and TRBJ1-4; D possibly corresponds to TRBD1 (5 bases). The CDR3 has 15 residues. Germline V gene sequence: CDR1 SGHVS, CDR2 FQNEAQ. The germline V and J ends were trimmed by 1 base and 6 bases, with 12 bases remaining between them. The CDR3 DNA reads as TGTGCCAGCAGCTTAGATTTTGGGGCTTATGAAAAACTGTTTTTT. Amino acids: CASSLDFGAYEKLFF.

This clone was counted a few times. CDR3 amino acids: CASSQEVRYPSGNTIYF. The CDR3 nucleotides are TGCGCCAGCAGCCAAGAAGTTCGGTACCCCTCTGGAAACACCATATATTTT. V usage is TRBV4-1 and J usage is TRBJ1-3, with unresolved D. V lost 0 bases and J 0 bases, leaving 12 bases between the germline ends. The CDR3 loop spans 17 amino acids. The V gene's germline CDR1 is MGHRA and CDR2 YSYEKL.

The chain joins TRBV7-2 to TRBJ2-7; tentative D call: TRBD1 (5 bases). Looked up from germline, CDR1 is SGHTA and CDR2 is FQGNSA. The CDR3 consists of 14 residues. V was shortened by 1 base and J by 5 bases, with 12 bases between the two germline ends. Written as DNA, the CDR3 is TGTGCCAGCAGCTTAGAGTTTGCAGGGAACGAGCAGTACTTC. Translated: CASSLEFAGNEQYF.

This clone was detected a few times. The chain combines TRBV7-9 with TRBJ1-1; D gene unclear. This CDR3 has 17 amino acids. CDR1 is SEHNR, CDR2 FQNEAQ, per germline (reference sequence). Trimming took off 6 bases at V and 0 bases at J, with 20 bases between the two ends. CDR3 region: CASRPNLGRAMNTEAFF. DNA for the CDR3: TGTGCCAGCAGGCCTAACCTCGGACGGGCCATGAACACTGAAGCTTTCTTT.

The sample holds one count of this clone. The CDR3 nucleotides are TGTGCCAGCAGCGCAAACGGAAATAACTATGGCTACACCTTC. It specifies CASSANGNNYGYTF. This chain uses TRBV6-5 with TRBJ1-2, with D unclear. Deletions cut 6 bases from V and 1 base from J, with 12 bases between. CDR3 length equals 14 residues. Germline V gives CDR1 MNHEY, CDR2 SVGAGI.

This clone came up a few times. The chain joins TRBV10-2 to TRBJ1-5; 11 positions agree with TRBD1. Germline V gives CDR1 WSHSY, CDR2 SAAADI. The CDR3 is 16 amino acids. Trimming at V came to 2 bases and at J to 7 bases, leaving 7 bases not matched to a gene. The CDR3 DNA follows: TGCGCCAGCAGTGAGCTAAGGACAGGGGGCCAGCAGCCCCAGCATTTT. It specifies CASSELRTGGQQPQHF.